The 29 T cell receptor beta chains given below trace back to one sample, sequenced in a study of T cell repertoires in cytomegalovirus infection. TCRdb fed the reads into MiXCR, producing one record per CDR3 protein. The sample records about 490,000 distinct CDR3 sequences, approximately 10% being singletons. Material for sequencing was PBMCs. All receptors derive from a human donor in good health (CMV status not recorded). Some clones in this sample may be carry-over from other donors' samples.

This clonotype appeared many times. The chain couples TRBV6-2 or TRBV6-3 to TRBJ1-6, with D possibly being TRBD1 (6 bases). CDR1 is MNHEY, CDR2 SVGEGT, per germline. CDR3 length: 16 amino acids. Trimming removed 3 bases at V and 7 bases at J, with 16 bases between. CDR3 loop: CASSYGGRGRNSPLHF. The CDR3 bases are TGTGCCAGCAGTTATGGGGGCAGGGGTAGAAATTCACCCCTCCACTTT.

This chain connects TRBV2 to TRBJ1-2, with D hard to call. The CDR3 totals 12 residues. Germline V gene data show CDR1 as SNHLY and CDR2 as FYNNEI. V was trimmed by 4 bases and J by 8 bases, leaving 11 bases between them. Here the CDR3 reads CASSGSVYGYTF. The CDR3 DNA is TGTGCCAGCAGTGGATCCGTGTACGGCTACACCTTC.

Ten or more counts support this clonotype. The CDR3 protein is CASSLVAGGTDTQYF. The CDR3 nucleotides read TGTGCCAGCAGCTTAGTCGCGGGAGGTACAGATACGCAGTATTTT. The rearrangement uses TRBV7-9 and TRBJ2-3, with 8 bases identical to TRBD2. CDR1 and CDR2 from the germline V gene are SEHNR and FQNEAQ (reference sequence). Unmatched junction bases numbered 3, after V lost 1 base and J lost 3 bases. This CDR3 is 15 amino acids long.

This clonotype was found many times. The genes are TRBV7-2 and TRBJ1-5, with a tentative D call TRBD1 (5 bases). CDR1 and CDR2 from the germline V gene are SGHTA and FQGNSA. This CDR3 has 16 residues. V lost 5 bases and J 0 bases, leaving 14 bases between the germline ends. For the CDR3, the DNA is TGTGCCAGCAGCGTTGACAGTCCATATAGCAATCAGCCCCAGCATTTT. Protein sequence: CASSVDSPYSNQPQHF.

On this clonotype: Its ends do not fully match the called genes, so a read error is possible. The chain carries TRBV29-1 and TRBJ1-4, with D hard to call. Germline V gives CDR1 SQVTM, CDR2 ANQGSEA. The CDR3 runs to 12 residues. The CDR3 reads CSVGNLNGKLFF. The CDR3 DNA reads TGCAGCGTTGGCAACCTGAATGGAAAACTGTTTTTT.

This clonotype was detected ten times or more. The V gene is TRBV7-2, the J gene TRBJ1-4; TRBD1 matches 7 bases. J lost 5 bases, V lost 5 bases, and 8 bases had no gene match. The CDR3 has 15 residues. Germline-derived CDR1 and CDR2 are SGHTA and FQGNSA. The CDR3: CASSPTGEVNEKLFF. The CDR3 DNA is TGTGCCAGCAGCCCCACAGGGGAGGTCAATGAAAAACTGTTTTTT. The variable domain in full, with the rest retrieved from reference TRBV7-2 and TRBJ1-4, is GAGVSQSPSNKVTEKGKDVELRCDPISGHTALYWYRQSLGQGLEFLIYFQGNSAPDKSGLPSDRFSAERTGGSVSTLTIQRTQQEDSAVYLCASSPTGEVNEKLFFGSGTQLSVL.

J is TRBJ1-3 and V is TRBV18; D ambiguous. Germline-derived CDR1 and CDR2 are KGHSH and LQKENI. With 1 base removed from V and 1 base from J, the gap between germline ends came to 14 bases. The CDR3 sequence is 17 residues long. The CDR3 DNA reads TGTGCCAGCTCACCACGGTTGACAAAGAGATCTGGAAACACCATATATTTT. This encodes CASSPRLTKRSGNTIYF.

This clonotype was recorded at least ten times. This chain uses TRBV28 with TRBJ2-1; D remains ambiguous. The CDR3 spans 12 residues. Trimming stripped 6 bases from V and 6 bases from J, with 9 bases between. Germline CDR1 MDHEN, CDR2 SYDVKM. CDR3 DNA sequence: TGTGCCAGCAGGGACCCTACCAATGAGCAGTTCTTC. Its protein is CASRDPTNEQFF.

This clonotype was seen many times. The J gene is TRBJ2-1, the V gene TRBV4-1; 9 bases agree with TRBD2. Germline assignment: CDR1 MGHRA and CDR2 YSYEKL. Unmatched junction bases numbered 2, after V lost 0 bases and J lost 8 bases. This CDR3 has 14 residues. The chain's CDR3 is CASSQDSGRYEQFF. The DNA of the CDR3 is TGCGCCAGCAGCCAAGATAGCGGGAGATATGAGCAGTTCTTC.

The table lists this clonotype with a few counts. The chain couples TRBV29-1 to TRBJ1-2; D remains unclear. The CDR3 spans 15 residues. The V gene lost 0 bases and the J gene lost 0 bases, with 11 bases spanning the gap. In germline, CDR1 is SQVTM, CDR2 ANQGSEA. In DNA, the CDR3 is TGCAGCGTTGAAGATCTTGGTGCCTCTAACTATGGCTACACCTTC. It codes for CSVEDLGASNYGYTF.

The chain combines TRBV29-1 with TRBJ2-1; 7 bases are shared with TRBD2. Germline loops: CDR1 SQVTM, CDR2 ANQGSEA. The CDR3 is 15 amino acids. J was trimmed by 0 bases and V by 6 bases; bases with no gene match: 8. CDR3: CSVALAPSSYNEQFF. CDR3 DNA: TGCAGCGTCGCACTAGCGCCTTCCTCCTACAATGAGCAGTTCTTC.

This clonotype has a count of ten or more. The chain combines TRBV20-1 with TRBJ2-3, with TRBD1 as a possible D gene (5 bases). Germline V gives CDR1 DFQATT, CDR2 SNEGSKA (reference sequence). V lost 6 bases, J lost 0 bases, and 16 bases lay in between. This CDR3 spans 15 amino acids. CDR3 nucleotides: TGCAGTGCAAGCGACAGAGCAACTAGCACAGATACGCAGTATTTT. It is translated as CSASDRATSTDTQYF.

This clonotype occurred many times. This chain connects TRBV5-1 to TRBJ2-1; 13 bases align to TRBD2. Germline CDR1 and CDR2: SGHRS and YFSETQ. The junction had 3 bases not matched to a gene; V was cut back by 4 bases and J by 2 bases. This CDR3 is 16 amino acids long. DNA for the CDR3: TGCGCCAGCAGCCCCACTAGCGGGGGGGCCTACAATGAGCAGTTCTTC. This translates into CASSPTSGGAYNEQFF.

There are many counts of this clonotype. This chain connects TRBV2 to TRBJ2-6; D gene unclear. Per the germline V gene, CDR1 is SNHLY and CDR2 is FYNNEI. The CDR3 is 14 amino acids. The V end lost 10 bases, the J end lost 0 bases, and 10 bases lay between the germline ends. Here the CDR3 DNA reads TGTGCCACTGCTTTTAACTCTGGGGCCAACGTCCTGACTTTC. Translation gives CATAFNSGANVLTF.

This chain uses TRBV18 with TRBJ1-1; TRBD1 might be the D (5 bases). Looked up from germline, CDR1 is KGHSH and CDR2 is LQKENI. Trimming shortened V by 3 bases and J by 1 base, and 21 bases separated the two germline ends. The CDR3 length is 18 residues. The CDR3 spells CASSPALQGVGGNTEAFF. The DNA for the CDR3 is TGTGCCAGCTCACCGGCCCTCCAGGGCGTGGGGGGGAACACTGAAGCTTTCTTT.

Many counts were recorded for this clonotype. This chain uses TRBV7-8 with TRBJ1-3, with a weak D call TRBD1 (6 bases). V gave up 0 bases and J gave up 2 bases, with 14 bases separating them. The germline CDR1 and CDR2 sequences are SGHVS and FQNEAQ. The CDR3 spans 17 residues. The CDR3 region is CASSLARAGVPGNTIYF. The CDR3, as DNA: TGTGCCAGCAGCTTAGCGCGGGCAGGGGTGCCTGGAAACACCATATATTTT. Combining the CDR3 with reference TRBV7-8 and TRBJ1-3 gives the whole variable domain GAGVSQSPRYKVAKRGQDVALRCDPISGHVSLFWYQQALGQGPEFLTYFQNEAQLDKSGLPSDRFFAERPEGSVSTLKIQRTQQEDSAVYLCASSLARAGVPGNTIYFGEGSWLTVV.

This clonotype was counted at least ten times. The chain recombines TRBV6-2 or TRBV6-3 with TRBJ2-1; 7 nucleotides line up with TRBD2. Germline V CDR1 and CDR2: MNHEY, SVGEGT. V lost 0 bases and J lost 10; bases outside the gene matches: 15. The CDR3 is made up of 17 amino acids. CDR3 nucleotide sequence: TGTGCCAGCAGTTACTCAGTACTAGCGTTGATTCCGTCGGAGCAGTTCTTC. Amino acids: CASSYSVLALIPSEQFF.

This clonotype was seen ten or more times. The gene calls are TRBV6-5 and TRBJ1-5, with 9 bases that match TRBD1. CDR3 length: 13 residues. Germline CDR1 and CDR2: MNHEY and SVGAGI. The V gene end was trimmed by 8 bases and the J gene end by 4 bases; junction bases not matched to a gene: 3. In DNA, the CDR3 is TGTGCCAGCGCCGGGACAGGGAATCAGCCCCAGCATTTT. This encodes CASAGTGNQPQHF.

This clonotype was counted at least ten times. This rearrangement joins TRBV7-9 to TRBJ2-7, with 11 nucleotides matching TRBD2. The germline V gene has CDR1 SEHNR and CDR2 FQNEAQ (reference sequence). The CDR3 has 14 residues. The J segment lost 6 bases and the V segment lost 6 bases, leaving 7 bases of the junction unmatched. As DNA, the CDR3 is TGTGCCAGCAGTCCACTAGCGGGAGATCGCGAGCAGTACTTC. This gives the protein CASSPLAGDREQYF.

This clonotype was recorded many times. The chain couples TRBV12-3 or TRBV12-4 to TRBJ1-1; D is undetermined. V lost 7 bases and J lost 2, with 14 bases in between. The CDR3 sequence is 14 residues long. The CDR3 region has the DNA TGTGCCAGCACCCCCGTTGACCGAAACACTGAAGCTTTCTTT. This sequence encodes CASTPVDRNTEAFF.

This clonotype was observed many times. CDR3 bases: TGTGCCACTGATAGCGGGAGCATTAACAATGAGCAGTTCTTC. Translating gives CATDSGSINNEQFF. The chain uses TRBV10-3 and TRBJ2-1; 9 bases map to TRBD2. V shed 10 bases, J shed 5 bases, and the junction held 9 bases outside the gene matches. CDR1 and CDR2 from the germline V gene are ENHRY and SYGVKD. The CDR3 contains 14 residues.

In this sample, this clonotype turned up a few times. The rearrangement links TRBV5-4 to TRBJ2-2, with a tentative D call TRBD2 (5 bases). Per germline, CDR1 SGHNT and CDR2 YYREEE (reference sequence). The CDR3 sequence is 14 residues long. V lost 1 base and J 4 bases, leaving 8 bases between the germline ends. CDR3 protein: CASSLPGITGELFF. CDR3 nucleotides: TGTGCCAGCAGCTTGCCGGGAATCACCGGGGAGCTGTTTTTT. The complete variable domain, with remaining parts taken from reference TRBV5-4 and TRBJ2-2, reads ETGVTQSPTHLIKTRGQQVTLRCSSQSGHNTVSWYQQALGQGPQFIFQYYREEENGRGNFPPRFSGLQFPNYSSELNVNALELDDSALYLCASSLPGITGELFFGEGSRLTVL.

Many counts were recorded for this clonotype. CDR3 sequence: CASSVEPGTSGTQQFF. CDR3 coding DNA: TGTGCCAGCAGCGTAGAACCCGGGACTAGCGGTACCCAGCAGTTCTTC. The chain links TRBV9 to TRBJ2-1; 11 positions match TRBD2. CDR1 and CDR2 (germline): SGDLS, YYNGEE. V trimming: 0 bases; J trimming: 11 bases; junction bases outside the gene matches: 10. CDR3 length: 16 residues.

This clonotype appeared a few times. The V call is TRBV9, the J call TRBJ2-6; possible D gene TRBD2, 5 bases. The CDR3 has 14 amino acids. Trimming left V 6 bases short and J 2 bases short, with 9 bases between. The germline CDR1 and CDR2 sequences are SGDLS and YYNGEE. The CDR3 DNA reads TGTGCCAGCACCCCGGGGACTGGGGCCAACGTCCTGACTTTC. Translating it yields CASTPGTGANVLTF.

The chain links TRBV18 to TRBJ2-2, with TRBD2 matching 7 bases. Germline assignment: CDR1 KGHSH and CDR2 LQKENI. This CDR3 comprises 15 residues. V was clipped by 4 bases and J by 7 bases; unmatched bases: 9. The CDR3 DNA reads as TGTGCCAGCTCACGGACCGGACTAGAGATCGGGGAGCTGTTTTTT. The encoded protein is CASSRTGLEIGELFF.

This clonotype was seen ten or more times. CDR3 bases: TGTGCCAGCAGGGAAGGCACTGAAGCTTTCTTT. It yields the protein CASREGTEAFF. J is TRBJ1-1 and V is TRBV12-3 or TRBV12-4; D unresolved. The ends were cut back, 6 bases at V and 4 bases at J, with 6 bases in the middle. CDR3 length equals 11 residues.

This clonotype came up a few times. The J gene is TRBJ1-1, the V gene TRBV25-1; D is undetermined. Germline-derived CDR1 and CDR2 are MGHDK and SYGVNS. Deletions cut 6 bases from V and 1 base from J, with 12 bases between. The CDR3 is 14 amino acids. CDR3 nucleotide sequence: TGTGCCAGCAGGGATCGGACGGGGAACACTGAAGCTTTCTTT. It is translated as CASRDRTGNTEAFF. Looking up the rest from reference TRBV25-1 and TRBJ1-1 gives the full variable domain: EADIYQTPRYLVIGTGKKITLECSQTMGHDKMYWYQQDPGMELHLIHYSYGVNSTEKGDLSSESTVSRIRTEHFPLTLESARPSHTSQYLCASRDRTGNTEAFFGQGTRLTVV.

This clonotype has at least ten counts. The V and J genes are TRBV20-1 and TRBJ2-2; TRBD2 agrees at 10 bases. The CDR3 is 17 amino acids. Germline-derived CDR1 and CDR2 are DFQATT and SNEGSKA (reference sequence). Germline trimming cut 1 base from V and 4 bases from J; bases unmatched to any gene: 9. CDR3 coding DNA: TGCAGTGCTAGAGGGGGACTAGCGCGCTCGGGCACCGGGGAGCTGTTTTTT. The encoded protein is CSARGGLARSGTGELFF.

The sample holds many counts of this clonotype. The rearrangement joins TRBV7-2 to TRBJ1-2; D is undetermined. With 4 bases removed from V and 4 bases from J, the gap between germline ends came to 13 bases. The CDR3 has 14 amino acids. The germline gives CDR1 SGHTA, CDR2 FQGNSA. The CDR3 spells CASSSLGLSYGYTF. CDR3 in DNA: TGTGCCAGCAGCTCGCTCGGCCTAAGCTATGGCTACACCTTC.